This T cell receptor beta chain was captured by sequencing in a study of blood T cell repertoires in COVID-19. Study-level background: Samples came from the United States, Italy and Spain, spanning acute and convalescent COVID-19.

The cohort comprised adults aged roughly 18 to 100 years residing in approximately 25 US areas. Exposed enrollees had met someone with a PCR-confirmed or clinician-diagnosed COVID-19 case at some point within the 2 weeks before study entry. The germline V gene encodes CDR1 KGHSH and CDR2 LQKENI. The trim removed 0 bases at V and 10 bases at J, leaving 7 bases unmatched. CDR3 length: 16 amino acids. As originally analysed: Reference gene primer amplification gave nucleated cell count estimates. Data came from immunoSEQ multiplex PCR; TCRdb stores just in-frame clones and leaves some out. D and trimming were read from the DNA, whereas the V and J calls and clone size are those reported in that table. The table records a few hundred thousand clones, 85% to 90% of them present only once.

The chain couples TRBV18 to TRBJ2-1, with TRBD2 matching over 12 bases. The sequence came from a woman in her fifties or sixties who had been exposed to COVID-19. Sequences were obtained from PBMCs or T cells enriched from blood (not recorded which). CDR3 sequence: CASSPPPSGGAKEQFF. CDR3 bases: TGTGCCAGCTCACCACCCCCTAGCGGGGGGGCCAAAGAGCAGTTCTTC. The full variable domain, with the rest looked up from reference TRBV18 and TRBJ2-1, is NAGVMQNPRHLVRRRGQEARLRCSPMKGHSHVYWYRQLPEEGLKFMVYLQKENIIDESGMPKERFSAEFPKEGPSILRIQQVVRGDSAAYFCASSPPPSGGAKEQFFGPGTRLTVL.